One and the same sample provided the 24 T cell receptor beta chains below, sequenced in a study of post-analysis software for immune sequencing data. Study-level points and caveats: A handful of TRBV segments were significantly more frequent in patients than in controls. TRBV5-6, TRBV5-1 and TRBV20-1 were among these segments.

For these TCRs, the target antigens are not known. Built from TCR beta cDNA, the libraries had unique molecular identifiers in them. In TCRdb, the PCR reads were re-called with MiXCR into one record per CDR3 protein. This sample has roughly 410,000 distinct CDR3 sequences, with 30% to 45% found just once. What was sequenced was blood. These receptor sequences come from a girl under 18 with multiple sclerosis.

There are many counts of this clonotype. The rearrangement links TRBV29-1 to TRBJ2-1, with unresolved D. Germline V gene lookup returns CDR1 SQVTM and CDR2 ANQGSEA. V lost 5 bases and J 3 bases, leaving 8 bases between the germline ends. This CDR3 has 12 residues. The CDR3 DNA reads as TGCAGCGTTCGTCAGATCTACAATGAGCAGTTCTTC. Its translation is CSVRQIYNEQFF.

This clonotype was counted between two and nine times. The rearrangement links TRBV5-1 to TRBJ2-5; D could derive from TRBD1 or TRBD2 (5 bases each). V was shortened by 3 bases and J by 11 bases, with 23 bases between the two germline ends. The CDR3 consists of 15 residues. Germline V gene lookup returns CDR1 SGHRS and CDR2 YFSETQ. Written as DNA, the CDR3 is TGCGCCAGCAGCTGGGGACGATCGGGGTTCGAGGAGCAGTACTTC. Translation gives CASSWGRSGFEEQYF.

Notes on this clonotype: One junction end disagrees with the germline gene, perhaps due to a read error. The gene calls are TRBV20-1 and TRBJ2-5; no reliable D call. The CDR3 is made up of 10 amino acids. Germline assignment: CDR1 DFQATT and CDR2 SNEGSKA (reference sequence). CDR3 in DNA: TGTAGTGCTAGGTCGGAGACCCAGTACTTC. It codes for CSARSETQYF.

This clonotype was detected once. The gene calls are TRBV6-6 and TRBJ1-3; D is uncertain. CDR3 length: 13 amino acids. The V end was cut by 6 bases, the J end by 6 bases, with 12 bases between. Germline V gene data show CDR1 as MNHNY and CDR2 as SVGAGI (reference sequence). The CDR3 DNA reads as TGTGCCAGCAGCTCCAACAGAGAAAACACCATATATTTT. This codes for CASSSNRENTIYF.

This clonotype showed up just a few times. The V call is TRBV7-2, the J call TRBJ2-7; 7 positions match TRBD1. V trimming: 4 bases; J trimming: 6 bases; junction bases outside the gene matches: 3. CDR3 length equals 12 residues. The germline CDR1 and CDR2 sequences are SGHTA and FQGNSA. CDR3: CASSYRTGEQYF. The CDR3 DNA follows: TGTGCCAGCAGCTATAGGACAGGCGAGCAGTACTTC.

This clonotype was recorded at least ten times. The chain recombines TRBV29-1 with TRBJ2-7, with 7 bases aligning to TRBD2. CDR3 length: 14 amino acids. CDR1 and CDR2 from the germline V gene are SQVTM and ANQGSEA. Trimming removed 0 bases from V and 4 bases from J; junction bases left unmatched: 6. The DNA for the CDR3 is TGCAGCGTTGAAGAGGCGGGGGTCGGATACGAGCAGTACTTC. Its translation: CSVEEAGVGYEQYF.

This chain connects TRBV4-1 to TRBJ2-3; no firm D call. CDR1 is MGHRA, CDR2 YSYEKL, per germline. The CDR3 has 19 amino acids. With 0 bases removed from V and 0 bases from J, the gap between germline ends came to 19 bases. The CDR3 DNA is TGCGCCAGCAGCCAAGACACCCAACCCCTCATGACTAGCACAGATACGCAGTATTTT. Amino acids: CASSQDTQPLMTSTDTQYF.

As to this clonotype: One end of the junction is discordant with germline, which a read error may explain. The chain links TRBV7-7 to TRBJ2-3; TRBD1 aligns across 7 bases. Germline V gene sequence: CDR1 SSHAT, CDR2 FNYEAQ (reference sequence). The CDR3 sequence is 15 residues long. The CDR3 region has the DNA TGTGCTAGCAGCTTAGATGGGACAGAGACAGATACGCAGTATTTT. It yields the protein CASSLDGTETDTQYF.

The CDR3 nucleotides are TGTGCCAGCAGCCTGACCATTGGTCGTTTCGCCATCGGCGGCTACACCTTC. Translated: CASSLTIGRFAIGGYTF. This chain links TRBV12-3 or TRBV12-4 with TRBJ1-2, with no clear D. The CDR3 contains 17 residues. With 6 bases removed from V and 8 bases from J, the gap between germline ends came to 28 bases.

In its sample, this clonotype was seen many times. The chain is built from TRBV5-1 and TRBJ2-1; 7 nucleotides line up with TRBD1. Germline loops: CDR1 SGHRS, CDR2 YFSETQ. V trimming: 8 bases; J trimming: 0 bases; junction bases outside the gene matches: 8. This CDR3 comprises 15 residues. The CDR3 DNA is TGCGCCAGTAGAGACAGGGCAAGCTCCTACAATGAGCAGTTCTTC. Translated: CASRDRASSYNEQFF.

The chain joins TRBV29-1 to TRBJ1-4; TRBD1 is a possible D gene (6 bases). V lost 3 bases to trimming and J lost 13 bases, with 12 bases between them. Germline lookup yields CDR1 SQVTM and CDR2 ANQGSEA. This CDR3 spans 11 amino acids. Written as DNA, the CDR3 is TGCAGCGTTGACAAGGAAGGGGGACTGTTTTTT. It codes for CSVDKEGGLFF.

This clonotype was counted only a few times. V gene TRBV6-5 combines with J gene TRBJ2-7; 9 bases line up with TRBD1. Germline lookup yields CDR1 MNHEY and CDR2 SVGAGI. The CDR3 covers 15 residues. Trimming cost V 7 bases and J 2 bases; bases outside gene matches: 9. The CDR3 loop is CASTRQGGAAYEQYF. DNA of the CDR3: TGTGCCAGCACCCGACAGGGGGGCGCTGCCTACGAGCAGTACTTC.

A single count supports this clonotype. V and J are TRBV7-2 and TRBJ2-2, with D possibly TRBD1 on 6 matching bases. CDR1 SGHTA and CDR2 FQGNSA come from the germline V gene. CDR3 size: 16 residues. With 1 base removed from V and 4 bases from J, the gap between germline ends came to 13 bases. DNA for the CDR3: TGTGCCAGCAGCTTAGGAGGTGCAGGGGCCACCGGGGAGCTGTTTTTT. It encodes CASSLGGAGATGELFF.

The table lists this clonotype with a few counts. The chain employs TRBV5-6 and TRBJ2-6; D may be TRBD1 or TRBD2 (5 bases each). Trimming took 5 bases from V and 2 from J, leaving 11 bases between them. The germline V gene encodes CDR1 SGHDT and CDR2 YYEEEE. The CDR3 runs 15 residues. In DNA form, the CDR3 reads TGTGCCAGCAGGCAGGGAGCGGCTGGGGCCAACGTCCTGACTTTC. This codes for CASRQGAAGANVLTF.

This clonotype has only a few counts. The chain's CDR3 is CASSPGRNSYEQYF. The CDR3 DNA follows: TGTGCCAGCAGCCCCGGACGGAACTCCTACGAGCAGTACTTC. The chain carries TRBV4-2 and TRBJ2-7; D remains ambiguous. The length of the CDR3 is 14 residues. The germline V gene has CDR1 LGHNA and CDR2 YNFKEQ. The V gene lost 4 bases and the J gene lost 0 bases, with 10 bases spanning the gap.

The V and J genes are TRBV4-2 and TRBJ1-5; D is unresolved. Germline assignment: CDR1 LGHNA and CDR2 YNFKEQ. V lost 1 base, J lost 4 bases, and 11 bases lay in between. The CDR3 length is 15 residues. The CDR3 DNA is TGTGCCAGCAGCCAAGCGCCCGGGAGTAATCAGCCCCAGCATTTT. Its translation: CASSQAPGSNQPQHF.

The chain is built from TRBV25-1 and TRBJ1-2, with a possible D match to TRBD1 (6 bases). V lost 1 base, J lost 4 bases, and 16 bases lay in between. This CDR3 region has 16 residues. Germline V CDR1 and CDR2: MGHDK, SYGVNS. The CDR3 here is CASSELGGRDRYGYTF. In nucleotides, the CDR3 is TGTGCCAGCAGTGAATTAGGGGGAAGGGACCGCTATGGCTACACCTTC.

The V call is TRBV9, the J call TRBJ2-1; TRBD2 might be the D (7 bases). With 6 bases removed from V and 6 bases from J, the gap between germline ends came to 13 bases. The V gene's germline CDR1 is SGDLS and CDR2 YYNGEE. The CDR3 spans 13 residues. CDR3 in DNA: TGTGCCAGCATGGGGGGGGGCGGCAATGAGCAGTTCTTC. This encodes CASMGGGGNEQFF.

The sample holds a few counts of this clonotype. This sequence joins TRBV9 and TRBJ2-3; the D gene is possibly TRBD2 (5 bases). Between the trimmed V and J ends, which lost 3 bases and 2 bases, there was a span of 10 bases. This CDR3 spans 14 amino acids. From germline, CDR1 is SGDLS and CDR2 YYNGEE. The CDR3 nucleotides read TGTGCCAGCAGCGCCCGGACTGCCACAGATACGCAGTATTTT. This gives the protein CASSARTATDTQYF.

The rearrangement joins TRBV5-1 to TRBJ2-4; D is unclear. CDR3 length equals 16 residues. Germline-derived CDR1 and CDR2 are SGHRS and YFSETQ. Trimming removed 0 bases at V and 0 bases at J, with 10 bases between. This chain's CDR3 is CASSLVAGLAKNIQYF. The DNA of the CDR3 is TGCGCCAGCAGCTTGGTAGCAGGCCTAGCCAAAAACATTCAGTACTTC.

This chain links TRBV7-3 with TRBJ2-1; 7 bases align to TRBD2. CDR1 is SGHTA, CDR2 FQGTGA, per germline. This CDR3 is 18 amino acids long. V was clipped by 4 bases and J by 0 bases; unmatched bases: 12. This CDR3 is CASSSPFPSGVSYNEQFF. DNA for the CDR3: TGTGCCAGCAGCTCGCCCTTTCCTAGCGGAGTCTCCTACAATGAGCAGTTCTTC.

The sample holds one count of this clonotype. V usage is TRBV5-5 and J usage is TRBJ2-5; no clear D. Trimming removed 2 bases at V and 5 bases at J, with 10 bases between. This CDR3 has 13 amino acids. The germline V gene encodes CDR1 SGHKS and CDR2 YYEKEE (reference sequence). DNA of the CDR3: TGTGCCAGCAGCTTTTCCGTCGCGGAGACCCAGTACTTC. Translated, it gives CASSFSVAETQYF.

The V and J genes are TRBV25-1 and TRBJ1-2; D remains unclear. V lost 6 bases and J 6 bases, leaving 14 bases between the germline ends. Germline V lookup: CDR1 MGHDK, CDR2 SYGVNS. The CDR3 runs 13 residues. The CDR3 nucleotides read TGTGCCAGCAGCGGCCTGGGTCGTAATGGCTACACCTTC. This encodes CASSGLGRNGYTF.

This clonotype was seen at least ten times. CDR3 DNA: TGCAGCTCTACCAGGGACAGGCTCAGGGATACGCAGTATTTT. Translated: CSSTRDRLRDTQYF. The chain uses TRBV29-1 and TRBJ2-3, with 8 nucleotides matching TRBD1. The germline V gene has CDR1 SQVTM and CDR2 ANQGSEA. Germline trimming cut 8 bases from V and 6 bases from J; bases unmatched to any gene: 13. The CDR3 spans 14 residues.